The subject of this entry is one T cell receptor (beta chain). The antigen it recognizes is unknown. It has no much larger one-base neighbor in the sample; base qualities were not kept. The data derive from a study of graft-versus-host responses after intestinal transplantation (dated by TCRdb to the early 2020s). About the full investigation: The transplants that recipients got were multivisceral, liver-intestinal, or isolated intestinal. All recipients received anti-thymocyte globulin induction followed by maintenance tacrolimus and steroids for approximately 3 years. Bulk TCR-beta CDR3 sequencing was used to track graft-versus-host and host-versus-graft alloreactive T cell clones in the graft, circulation and bone marrow after intestinal transplantation. Alloreactive clones were identified by sequencing pre-transplant mixed lymphocyte reaction products and comparing them with unstimulated pre-transplant donor and recipient T cells. The cohort enrolled some 24 intestinal transplant recipients, one of whom was a retransplant, and a few patients without pretransplant specimens were excluded. Donor T cell macrochimerism was defined as a peak of at least 4% donor T cells among recipient peripheral blood mononuclear cells. Rather than being sequenced by the commercial service, samples from a few later patients were sequenced in-house on an Illumina MiSeq and processed with MiXCR.

The trim is 5 bases for V and 4 bases for J, with a gap of 14 bases between the germline ends. Including the terminal cysteine and phenylalanine, the CDR3 comprises 15 residues. Solely the CDR3 DNA is kept, with 45 bases framed from the first base. Reading the germline V gene (reference sequence) gives CDR1 LNHDA and CDR2 SQIVND. The sample's time point label, in plain terms: cells obtained before transplantation from donor or recipient. CD3+CD4+ and CD3+CD8+ populations were FACS-sorted from unstimulated pre-transplant donor and recipient cells taken from spleen or lymph nodes. The protocol used for the library was the immunoSEQ multiplex PCR assay. For most patients, genomic DNA was isolated with the Qiagen DNeasy Blood and Tissue Kit and sent frozen to Adaptive Biotechnologies for TCR sequencing. Adaptive Biotechnologies carried out high-throughput TCR-beta CDR3 sequencing of genomic DNA for most patients. For the original study's pipeline: Adaptive's ImmunoSEQ software was the source of the TCR sequencing data for fewer than 20 patients, while three other patients were processed with MiXCR and VDJtools. To correct CD4 versus CD8 sorting errors, sequences present in both subsets at a frequency ratio below 5:1 were removed. Because the origin of CDR3 nucleotide sequences shared between donor and recipient could not be assigned, those sequences were removed. Alloreactive clones required at least 2-fold expansion over unstimulated cells and minimum CFSE-low frequency of 0.002% (template counts) or 0.001% (read counts). Clones detected in sequenced pre-transplant spleen, lymph node, or MLR CFSE-low populations of the donor or recipient were defined as mappable. Cumulative frequency of alloreactive clones was calculated as a percentage of all sequences weighted by copy number. TCRdb re-hosts the immuneACCESS table, in-frame sequences only. Its copies lack some clones; in the studies checked, an unresolved V gene accounts for under half of them, and the cause for the rest is not known. V and J calls and clone size are copied from that table; D and trimming were computed from the DNA. The sample table records 81,000 or so clones; 90% to 95% of these occur just once. The ten largest make up approximately 1.1% of the sample.

The paper's findings and limits, for the study overall: Patients with donor T cell macrochimerism had high GvH to HvG T cell clonal ratios in their allografts. Conclusions were limited by the relatively low number and heterogeneity of intestinal transplant patients. Peak levels of circulating GvH clones were associated with declines in HvG clones early after transplant. GvH clones were detected in recipient bone marrow, and some appeared earlier in ileal mucosa or blood, consistent with an intestinal mucosal origin.

The sequence is built from TRBV19 and TRBJ2-2; matching of 6 bases hints at TRBD2 as the D gene. This sample comprised unstimulated CD8+ T cells sorted from spleen or lymph node cells, obtained before transplant. The origin of this receptor is a human donor who was the organ donor for an intestinal transplant. At the DNA level, the sequence is TGTGCCAGTAGTTGGGGGACTCTAAGCACCGGGGAGCTGTTTTTT. This yields the protein CASSWGTLSTGELFF.